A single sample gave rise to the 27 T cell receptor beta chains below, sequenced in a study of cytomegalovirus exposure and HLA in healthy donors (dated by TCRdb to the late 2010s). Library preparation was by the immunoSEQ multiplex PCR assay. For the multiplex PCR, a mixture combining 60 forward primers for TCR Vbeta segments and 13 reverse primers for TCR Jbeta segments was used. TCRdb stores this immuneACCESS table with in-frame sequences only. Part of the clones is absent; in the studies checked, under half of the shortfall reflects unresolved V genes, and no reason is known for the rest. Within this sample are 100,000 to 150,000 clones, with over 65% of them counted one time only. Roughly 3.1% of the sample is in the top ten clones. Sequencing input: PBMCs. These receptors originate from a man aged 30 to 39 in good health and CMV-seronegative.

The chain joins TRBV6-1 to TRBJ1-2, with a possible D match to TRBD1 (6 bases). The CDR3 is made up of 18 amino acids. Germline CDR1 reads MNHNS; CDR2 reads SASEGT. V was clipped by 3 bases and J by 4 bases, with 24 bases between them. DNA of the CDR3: TGTGCCAGCAGTGATAGGAACAGGGCATCTGGTACTAGCTATGGCTACACCTTC. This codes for CASSDRNRASGTSYGYTF.

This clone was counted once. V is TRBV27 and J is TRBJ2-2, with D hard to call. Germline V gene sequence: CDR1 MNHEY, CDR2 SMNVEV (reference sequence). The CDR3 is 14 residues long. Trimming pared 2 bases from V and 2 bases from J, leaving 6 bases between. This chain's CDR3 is CASSLITNTGELFF. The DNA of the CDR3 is TGTGCCAGCAGTTTAATAACAAACACCGGGGAGCTGTTTTTT.

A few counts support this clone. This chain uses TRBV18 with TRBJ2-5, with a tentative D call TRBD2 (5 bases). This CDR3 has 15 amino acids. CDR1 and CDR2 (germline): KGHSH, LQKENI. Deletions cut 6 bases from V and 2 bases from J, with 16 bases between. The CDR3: CASSPRAGIQETQYF. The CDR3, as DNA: TGTGCCAGCTCTCCCCGAGCCGGGATACAAGAGACCCAGTACTTC.

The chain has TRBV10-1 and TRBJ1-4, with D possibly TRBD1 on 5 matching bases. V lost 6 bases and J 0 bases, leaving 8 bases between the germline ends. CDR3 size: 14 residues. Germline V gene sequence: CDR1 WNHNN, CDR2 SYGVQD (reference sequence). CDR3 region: CASSTGATNEKLFF. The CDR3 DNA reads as TGCGCCAGCAGCACAGGAGCAACTAATGAAAAACTGTTTTTT.

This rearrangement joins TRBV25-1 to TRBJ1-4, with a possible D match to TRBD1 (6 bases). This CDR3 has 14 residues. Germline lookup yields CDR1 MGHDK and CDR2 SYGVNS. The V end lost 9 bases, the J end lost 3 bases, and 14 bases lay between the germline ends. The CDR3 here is CASSLGGPNEKLFF. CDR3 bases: TGTGCCAGTTCGTTGGGGGGGCCTAATGAAAAACTGTTTTTT.

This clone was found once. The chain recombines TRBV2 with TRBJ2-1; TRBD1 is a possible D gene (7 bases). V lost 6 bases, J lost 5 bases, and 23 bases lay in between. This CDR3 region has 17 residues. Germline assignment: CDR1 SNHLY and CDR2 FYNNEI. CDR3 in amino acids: CASSSPPGAGGNNEQFF. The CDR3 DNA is TGTGCCAGCAGCTCACCTCCCGGGGCAGGGGGGAACAATGAGCAGTTCTTC.

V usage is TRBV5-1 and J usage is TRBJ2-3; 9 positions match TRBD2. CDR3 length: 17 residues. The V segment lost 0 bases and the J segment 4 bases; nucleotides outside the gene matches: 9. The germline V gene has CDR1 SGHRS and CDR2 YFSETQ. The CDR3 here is CASSLEEWTSAPDTQYF. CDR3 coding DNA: TGCGCCAGCAGCTTGGAGGAGTGGACTAGCGCCCCAGATACGCAGTATTTT. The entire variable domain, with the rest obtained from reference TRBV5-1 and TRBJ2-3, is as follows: KAGVTQTPRYLIKTRGQQVTLSCSPISGHRSVSWYQQTPGQGLQFLFEYFSETQRNKGNFPGRFSGRQFSNSRSEMNVSTLELGDSALYLCASSLEEWTSAPDTQYFGPGTRLTVL.

The CDR3 reads CASSSPDRKSYEQYF. The CDR3 nucleotides are TGTGCCAGCAGCTCCCCGGACAGGAAATCCTACGAGCAGTACTTC. The chain has TRBV7-9 and TRBJ2-7, with 7 bases aligning to TRBD1. Germline CDR1 and CDR2: SEHNR and FQNEAQ (reference sequence). The CDR3 length is 15 residues. Trimming removed 4 bases from V and 1 base from J; junction bases left unmatched: 7.

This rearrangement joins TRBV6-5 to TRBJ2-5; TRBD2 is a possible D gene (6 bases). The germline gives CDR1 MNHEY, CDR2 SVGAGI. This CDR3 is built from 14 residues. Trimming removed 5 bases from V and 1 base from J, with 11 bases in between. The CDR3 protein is CASSPLGGQETQYF. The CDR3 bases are TGTGCCAGCAGTCCCTTGGGGGGCCAAGAGACCCAGTACTTC.

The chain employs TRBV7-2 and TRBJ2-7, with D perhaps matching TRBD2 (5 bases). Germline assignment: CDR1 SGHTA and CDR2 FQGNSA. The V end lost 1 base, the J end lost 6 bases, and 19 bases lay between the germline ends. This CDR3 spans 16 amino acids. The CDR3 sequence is CASSLVAEYLRGEQYF. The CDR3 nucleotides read TGTGCCAGCAGCTTAGTGGCGGAGTACCTTCGGGGCGAGCAGTACTTC.

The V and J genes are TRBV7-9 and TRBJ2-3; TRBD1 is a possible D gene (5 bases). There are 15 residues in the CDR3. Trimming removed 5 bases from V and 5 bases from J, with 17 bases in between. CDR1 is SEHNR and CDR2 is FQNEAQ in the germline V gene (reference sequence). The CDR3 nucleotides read TGTGCCAGCAGCCCGCTTCAAGGGGCAGGAGATACGCAGTATTTT. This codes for CASSPLQGAGDTQYF.

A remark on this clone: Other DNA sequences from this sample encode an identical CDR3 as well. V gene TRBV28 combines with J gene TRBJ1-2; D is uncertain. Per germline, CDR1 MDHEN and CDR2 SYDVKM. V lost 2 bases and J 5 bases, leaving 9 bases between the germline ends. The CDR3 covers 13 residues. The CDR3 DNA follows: TGTGCCAGCAGTTTAGGGTCAGGATATGGCTACACCTTC. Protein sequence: CASSLGSGYGYTF.

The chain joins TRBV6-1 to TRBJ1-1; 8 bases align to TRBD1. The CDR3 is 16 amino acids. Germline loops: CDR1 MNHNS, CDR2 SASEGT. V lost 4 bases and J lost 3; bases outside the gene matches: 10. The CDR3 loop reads CASSVGRGRVDTEAFF. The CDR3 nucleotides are TGTGCCAGCAGTGTGGGCAGGGGGCGTGTGGACACTGAAGCTTTCTTT.

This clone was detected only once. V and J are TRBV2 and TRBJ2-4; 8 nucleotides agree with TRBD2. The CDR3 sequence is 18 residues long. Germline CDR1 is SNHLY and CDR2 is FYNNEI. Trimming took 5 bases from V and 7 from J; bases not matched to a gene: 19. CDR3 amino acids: CASSTPSAEREKVNIQYF. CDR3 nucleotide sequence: TGTGCCAGCAGTACCCCGTCGGCGGAGCGGGAGAAGGTGAACATTCAGTACTTC.

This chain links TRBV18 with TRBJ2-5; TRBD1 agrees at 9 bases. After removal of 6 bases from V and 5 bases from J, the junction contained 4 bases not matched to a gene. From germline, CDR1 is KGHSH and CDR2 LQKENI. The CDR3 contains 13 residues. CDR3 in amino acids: CASSRDRVETQYF. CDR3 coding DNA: TGTGCCAGCTCGCGGGACAGGGTTGAGACCCAGTACTTC.

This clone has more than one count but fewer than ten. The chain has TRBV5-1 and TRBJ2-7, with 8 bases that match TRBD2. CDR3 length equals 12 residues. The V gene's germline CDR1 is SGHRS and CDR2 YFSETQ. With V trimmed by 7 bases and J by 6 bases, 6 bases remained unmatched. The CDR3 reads CASVGLAGEQYF. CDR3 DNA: TGCGCCAGCGTGGGGCTAGCGGGCGAGCAGTACTTC.

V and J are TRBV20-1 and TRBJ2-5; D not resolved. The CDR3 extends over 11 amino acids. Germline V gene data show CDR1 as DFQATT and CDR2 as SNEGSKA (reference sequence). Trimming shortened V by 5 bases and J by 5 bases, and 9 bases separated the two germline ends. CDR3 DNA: TGCAGTGCTTACTGGCGGGAGACCCAGTACTTC. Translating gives CSAYWRETQYF.

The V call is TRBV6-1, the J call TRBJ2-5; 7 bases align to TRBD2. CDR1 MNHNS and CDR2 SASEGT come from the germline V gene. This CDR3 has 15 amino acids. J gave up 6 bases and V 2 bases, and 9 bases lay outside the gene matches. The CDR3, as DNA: TGTGCCAGCAGTGAACCGGGAGGCCCTGGGAAGACCCAGTACTTC. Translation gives CASSEPGGPGKTQYF.

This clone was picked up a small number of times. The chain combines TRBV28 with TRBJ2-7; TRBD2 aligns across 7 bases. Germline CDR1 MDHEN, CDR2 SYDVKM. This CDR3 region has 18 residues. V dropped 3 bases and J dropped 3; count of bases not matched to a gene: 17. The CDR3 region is CASSFPRSRYGGFYEQYF. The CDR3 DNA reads TGTGCCAGCAGTTTCCCCCGGAGTCGGTACGGGGGGTTCTACGAGCAGTACTTC.

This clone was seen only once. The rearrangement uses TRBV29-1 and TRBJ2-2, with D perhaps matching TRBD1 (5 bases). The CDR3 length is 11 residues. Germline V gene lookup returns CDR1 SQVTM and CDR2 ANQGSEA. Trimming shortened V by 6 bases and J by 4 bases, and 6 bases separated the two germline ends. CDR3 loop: CSVRVTGELFF. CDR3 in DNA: TGCAGCGTCAGGGTCACCGGGGAGCTGTTTTTT.

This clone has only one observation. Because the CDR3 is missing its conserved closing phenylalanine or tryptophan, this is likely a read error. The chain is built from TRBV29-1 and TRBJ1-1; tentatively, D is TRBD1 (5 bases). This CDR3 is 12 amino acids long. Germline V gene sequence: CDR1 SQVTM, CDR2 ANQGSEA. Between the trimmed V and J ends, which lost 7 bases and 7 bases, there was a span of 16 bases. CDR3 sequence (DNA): TGCAGCGCTTTAAATCAGGGATTTGAAGCTTTCCTT. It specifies CSALNQGFEAFL.

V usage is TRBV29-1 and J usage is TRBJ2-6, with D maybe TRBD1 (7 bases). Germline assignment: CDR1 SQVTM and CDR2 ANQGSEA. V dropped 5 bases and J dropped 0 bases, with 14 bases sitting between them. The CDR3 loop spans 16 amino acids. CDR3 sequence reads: CSVRSGGSSGANVLTF. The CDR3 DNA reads TGCAGCGTTCGTTCAGGGGGGTCCTCTGGGGCCAACGTCCTGACTTTC.

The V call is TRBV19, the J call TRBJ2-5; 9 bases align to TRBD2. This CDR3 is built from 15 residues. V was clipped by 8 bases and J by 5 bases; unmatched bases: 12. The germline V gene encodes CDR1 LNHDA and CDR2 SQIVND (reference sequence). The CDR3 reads CASGALAGLGETQYF. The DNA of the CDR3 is TGTGCCAGTGGGGCCCTAGCGGGACTCGGGGAGACCCAGTACTTC.

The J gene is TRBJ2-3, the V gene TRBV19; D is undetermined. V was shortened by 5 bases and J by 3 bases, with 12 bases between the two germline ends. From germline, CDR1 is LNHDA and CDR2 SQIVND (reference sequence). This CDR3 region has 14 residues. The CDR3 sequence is CASSRSLLTDTQYF. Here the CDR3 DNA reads TGTGCCAGTAGTCGTTCCCTTTTGACAGATACGCAGTATTTT.

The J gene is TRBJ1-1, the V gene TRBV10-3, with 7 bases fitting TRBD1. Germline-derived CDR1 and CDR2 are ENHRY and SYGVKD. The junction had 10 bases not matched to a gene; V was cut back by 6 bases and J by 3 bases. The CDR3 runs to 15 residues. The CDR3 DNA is TGTGCCATCAGCCCCCGGGACAGTATGTACACTGAAGCTTTCTTT. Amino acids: CAISPRDSMYTEAFF.

CDR3 nucleotides: TGTGCCAGCAGTTACCTATCGACCCGGGAGGGTTTCACCGGGGAGCTGTTTTTT. This encodes CASSYLSTREGFTGELFF. The chain recombines TRBV27 with TRBJ2-2; 8 bases agree with TRBD2. CDR3 size: 18 residues. Germline values: CDR1 MNHEY, CDR2 SMNVEV (reference sequence). V lost 4 bases and J lost 4; bases outside the gene matches: 14.

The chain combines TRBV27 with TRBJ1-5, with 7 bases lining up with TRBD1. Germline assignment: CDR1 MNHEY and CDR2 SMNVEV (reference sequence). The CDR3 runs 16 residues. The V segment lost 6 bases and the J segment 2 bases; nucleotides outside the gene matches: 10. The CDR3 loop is CASRQDRTIGNQPQHF. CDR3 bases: TGTGCCAGCAGACAGGACAGGACAATCGGCAATCAGCCCCAGCATTTT.